The TCR beta chain under discussion was sequenced for a study of shared clonotypes between healthy human individuals. Study-level points and caveats: Among donors, clonotype sharing was expected to be affected by sequencing depth.

Germline V lookup: CDR1 GTSNPN, CDR2 SVGIG (reference sequence). The CDR3 is 11 amino acids. Sequencing was performed with immunoSEQ multiplex PCR; in TCRdb, only in-frame clones are kept and a portion is missing. The sample yields 2.3 million or so clones, more than 80% seen once. To note about this clone: Antigen unknown. At one end, the junction sequence differs from germline, possibly due to a read error. The identical CDR3 is also encoded by other nucleotide sequences in the sample.

The sample consisted of naive CD4+ T cells from PBMCs. Subset denoted: CD45RA+ positively selected. This sequence was found in a young man in good health. Some clones in this sample may be carry-over from other donors' samples. The rearrangement uses TRBV30 and TRBJ2-7, with D hard to call. CDR3 sequence (DNA): TGTGCCTGGAGTGTCGCCTACGAGCAGTATTTC. Protein product: CAWSVAYEQYF.